The text below deals with one T cell receptor (beta chain). Sequencing was performed with immunoSEQ multiplex PCR; in TCRdb, only in-frame clones are kept and a portion is missing. In the table there are approximately 2,000,000 clones, about nine tenths of which are singletons. The source of the sample is a study of shared clonotypes between healthy human individuals. The CDR3 contains 18 residues. J lost 3 bases, V lost 0 bases, and 9 bases had no gene match. Germline CDR1 SGHNT, CDR2 YENEEA. The chain couples TRBV11-3 to TRBJ1-1, with 11 bases aligning to TRBD1. The clonotype originates from a man aged 18-30 years in good health. Some clones in this sample may be carry-over from other donors' samples. Source material: naive CD4+ T cells from PBMCs. Subset described: CD45RA+ positively selected. CDR3 nucleotides: TGTGCCAGCAGCTTAGATCTGGACAGGGGGCTTGGTGACACTGAAGCTTTCTTT. This encodes CASSLDLDRGLGDTEAFF.